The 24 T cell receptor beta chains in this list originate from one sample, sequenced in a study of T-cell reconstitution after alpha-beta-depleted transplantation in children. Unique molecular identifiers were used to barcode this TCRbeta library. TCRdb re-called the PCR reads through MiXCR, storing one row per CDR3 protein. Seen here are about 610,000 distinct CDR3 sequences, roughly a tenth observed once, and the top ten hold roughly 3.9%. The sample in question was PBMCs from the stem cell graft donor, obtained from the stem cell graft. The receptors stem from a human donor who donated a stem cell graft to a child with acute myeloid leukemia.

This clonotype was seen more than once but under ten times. The CDR3 DNA reads as TGCGCCAGCAGGACCCCCCCCGGCGCGGCTAACTATGGCTACACCTTC. As protein: CASRTPPGAANYGYTF. The chain carries TRBV10-2 and TRBJ1-2; D remains ambiguous. This CDR3 contains 16 residues. Per germline, CDR1 WSHSY and CDR2 SAAADI. V was cut by 6 bases and J by 0 bases, with 17 bases left in between.

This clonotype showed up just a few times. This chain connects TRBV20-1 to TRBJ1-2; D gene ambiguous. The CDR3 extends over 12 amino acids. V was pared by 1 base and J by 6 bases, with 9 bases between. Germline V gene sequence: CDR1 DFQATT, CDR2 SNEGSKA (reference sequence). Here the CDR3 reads CSARAAAHGYTF. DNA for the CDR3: TGCAGTGCTAGAGCCGCGGCTCATGGCTACACCTTC.

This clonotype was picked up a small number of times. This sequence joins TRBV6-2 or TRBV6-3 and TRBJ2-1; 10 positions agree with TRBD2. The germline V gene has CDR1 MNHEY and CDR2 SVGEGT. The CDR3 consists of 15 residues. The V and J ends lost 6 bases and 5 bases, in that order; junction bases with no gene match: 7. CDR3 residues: CASREAGGPHNEQFF. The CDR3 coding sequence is TGTGCCAGCAGAGAAGCGGGAGGGCCTCACAATGAGCAGTTCTTC.

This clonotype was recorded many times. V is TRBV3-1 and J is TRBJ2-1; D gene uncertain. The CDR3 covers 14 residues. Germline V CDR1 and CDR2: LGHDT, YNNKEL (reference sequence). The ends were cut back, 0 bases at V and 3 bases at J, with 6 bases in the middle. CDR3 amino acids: CASSQDSGYNEQFF. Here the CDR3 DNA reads TGTGCCAGCAGCCAAGATTCCGGCTACAATGAGCAGTTCTTC.

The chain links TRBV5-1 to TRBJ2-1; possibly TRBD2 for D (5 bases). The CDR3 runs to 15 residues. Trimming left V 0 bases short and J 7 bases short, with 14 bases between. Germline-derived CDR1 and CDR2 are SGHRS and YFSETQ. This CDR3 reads CASSLAGNSNNEQFF. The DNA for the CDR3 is TGCGCCAGCAGCTTGGCCGGGAACAGCAATAATGAGCAGTTCTTC.

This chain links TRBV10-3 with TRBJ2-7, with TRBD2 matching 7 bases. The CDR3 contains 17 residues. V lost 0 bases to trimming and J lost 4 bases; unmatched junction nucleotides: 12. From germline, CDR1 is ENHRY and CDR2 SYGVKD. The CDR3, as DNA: TGTGCCATCAGTGAGTCGATTTGGGGGAGGGAGAATTACGAGCAGTACTTC. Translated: CAISESIWGRENYEQYF.

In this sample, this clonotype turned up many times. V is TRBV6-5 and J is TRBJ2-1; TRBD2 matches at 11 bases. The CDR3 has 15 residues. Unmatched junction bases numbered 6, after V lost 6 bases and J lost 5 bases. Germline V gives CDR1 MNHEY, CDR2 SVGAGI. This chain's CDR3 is CASSLTSGIHNEQFF. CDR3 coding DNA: TGTGCCAGCAGCTTGACTAGCGGGATCCACAATGAGCAGTTCTTC.

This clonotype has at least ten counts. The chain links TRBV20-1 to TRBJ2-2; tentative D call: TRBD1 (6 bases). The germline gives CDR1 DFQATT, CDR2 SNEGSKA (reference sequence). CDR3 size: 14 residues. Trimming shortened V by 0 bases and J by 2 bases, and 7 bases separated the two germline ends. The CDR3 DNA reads TGCAGTGCTAGAGAACAGGGTAACACCGGGGAGCTGTTTTTT. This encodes CSAREQGNTGELFF.

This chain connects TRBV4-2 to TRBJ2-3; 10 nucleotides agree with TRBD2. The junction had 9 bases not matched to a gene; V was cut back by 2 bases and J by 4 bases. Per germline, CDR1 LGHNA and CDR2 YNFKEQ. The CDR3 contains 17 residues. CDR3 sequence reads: CASSQLPAGGGPDTQYF. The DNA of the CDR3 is TGTGCCAGCAGCCAACTCCCAGCGGGGGGGGGCCCAGATACGCAGTATTTT.

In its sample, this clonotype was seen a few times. The CDR3 DNA reads as TGTGCCAGCAGCTCCCTACGCGAGCAGTTCTTC. Translating it yields CASSSLREQFF. J is TRBJ2-1 and V is TRBV3-1, with unresolved D. Between the trimmed V and J ends, which lost 5 bases and 10 bases, there was a span of 9 bases. The CDR3 covers 11 residues. CDR1 and CDR2 from the germline V gene are LGHDT and YNNKEL (reference sequence).

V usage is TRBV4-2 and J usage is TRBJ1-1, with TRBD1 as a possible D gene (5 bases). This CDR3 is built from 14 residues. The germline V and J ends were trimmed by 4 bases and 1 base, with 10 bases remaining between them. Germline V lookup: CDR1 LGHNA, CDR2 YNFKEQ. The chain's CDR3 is CASSRGEANTEAFF. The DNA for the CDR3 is TGTGCCAGCAGCCGAGGGGAGGCGAACACTGAAGCTTTCTTT.

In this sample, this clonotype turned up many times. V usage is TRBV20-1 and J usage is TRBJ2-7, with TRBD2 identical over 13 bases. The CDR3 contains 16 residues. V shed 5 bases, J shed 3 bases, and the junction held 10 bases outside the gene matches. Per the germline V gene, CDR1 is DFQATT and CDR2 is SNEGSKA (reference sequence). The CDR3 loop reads CSALGLAGRGDYEQYF. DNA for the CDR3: TGCAGTGCTCTGGGACTAGCGGGACGGGGGGACTACGAGCAGTACTTC.

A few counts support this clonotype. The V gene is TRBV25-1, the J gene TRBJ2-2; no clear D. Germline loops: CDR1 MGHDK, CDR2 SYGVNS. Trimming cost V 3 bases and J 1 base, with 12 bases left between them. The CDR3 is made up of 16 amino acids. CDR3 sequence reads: CASSDPSPGNTGELFF. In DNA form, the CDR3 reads TGTGCCAGCAGTGACCCGTCCCCGGGGAACACCGGGGAGCTGTTTTTT.

The chain's CDR3 is CASSSSPGQSYNEQFF. CDR3 DNA: TGTGCCAGCAGTTCATCACCGGGACAATCCTACAATGAGCAGTTCTTC. The chain recombines TRBV6-5 with TRBJ2-1, with a tentative D call TRBD1 (6 bases). V lost 4 bases and J 1 base, leaving 14 bases between the germline ends. The CDR3 sequence is 16 residues long. Germline V gene data show CDR1 as MNHEY and CDR2 as SVGAGI.

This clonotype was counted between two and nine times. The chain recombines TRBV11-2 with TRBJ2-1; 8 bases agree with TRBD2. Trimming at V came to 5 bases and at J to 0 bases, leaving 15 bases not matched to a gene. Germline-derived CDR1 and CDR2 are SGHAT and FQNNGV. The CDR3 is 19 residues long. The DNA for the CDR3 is TGTGCCAGCAGCCCCCGTCCCAAGCGGGAGACCAGCTCCTACAATGAGCAGTTCTTC. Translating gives CASSPRPKRETSSYNEQFF.

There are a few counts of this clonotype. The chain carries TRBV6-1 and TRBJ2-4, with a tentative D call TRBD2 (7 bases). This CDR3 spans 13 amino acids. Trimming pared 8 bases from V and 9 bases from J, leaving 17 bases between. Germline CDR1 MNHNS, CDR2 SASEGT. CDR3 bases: TGTGCCAGCCGCGTGGGGGGGCGAAGCATTCAGTACTTC. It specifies CASRVGGRSIQYF.

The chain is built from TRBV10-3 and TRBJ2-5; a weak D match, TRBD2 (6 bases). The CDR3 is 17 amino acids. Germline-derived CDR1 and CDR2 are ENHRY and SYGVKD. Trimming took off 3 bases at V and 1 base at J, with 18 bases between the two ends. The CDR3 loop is CAISETGREASQETQYF. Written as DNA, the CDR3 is TGTGCCATCAGTGAAACGGGCAGGGAGGCTTCCCAAGAGACCCAGTACTTC.

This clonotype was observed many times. The CDR3 reads CASSVLEGIKGNEQFF. As DNA, the CDR3 is TGTGCCAGCAGCGTATTGGAGGGTATTAAAGGCAATGAGCAGTTCTTC. V usage is TRBV9 and J usage is TRBJ2-1; tentative D call: TRBD2 (6 bases). CDR3 length: 16 residues. Per germline, CDR1 SGDLS and CDR2 YYNGEE. V lost 1 base, J lost 6 bases, and 17 bases lay in between.

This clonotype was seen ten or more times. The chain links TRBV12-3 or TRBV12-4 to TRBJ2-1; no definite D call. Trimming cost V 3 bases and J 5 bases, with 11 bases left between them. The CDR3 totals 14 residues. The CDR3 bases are TGTGCCAGCAGTTTCGGGCAGTCGCACAATGAGCAGTTCTTC. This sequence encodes CASSFGQSHNEQFF.

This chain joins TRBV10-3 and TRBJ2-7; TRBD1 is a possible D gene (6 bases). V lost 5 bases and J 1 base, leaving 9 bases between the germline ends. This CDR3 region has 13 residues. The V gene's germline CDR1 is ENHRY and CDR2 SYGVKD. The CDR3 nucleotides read TGTGCCATCAGTCCAGGACAGTCCTACGAGCAGTACTTC. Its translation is CAISPGQSYEQYF.

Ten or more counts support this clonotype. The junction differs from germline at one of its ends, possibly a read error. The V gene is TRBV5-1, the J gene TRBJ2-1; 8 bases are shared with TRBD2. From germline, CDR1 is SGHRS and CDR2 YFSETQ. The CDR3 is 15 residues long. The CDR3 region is CASSVLAALGNEQFF. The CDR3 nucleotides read TGTGCCAGCAGTGTACTAGCGGCGCTAGGCAATGAGCAGTTCTTC.

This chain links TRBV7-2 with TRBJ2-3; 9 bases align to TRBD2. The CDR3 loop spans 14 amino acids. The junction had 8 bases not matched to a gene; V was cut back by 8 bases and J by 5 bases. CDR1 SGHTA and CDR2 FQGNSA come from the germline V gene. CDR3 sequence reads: CASRGTSHVDTQYF. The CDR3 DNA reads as TGTGCCAGCCGCGGGACTAGCCATGTAGATACGCAGTATTTT. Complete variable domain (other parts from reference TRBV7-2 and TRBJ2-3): GAGVSQSPSNKVTEKGKDVELRCDPISGHTALYWYRQSLGQGLEFLIYFQGNSAPDKSGLPSDRFSAERTGGSVSTLTIQRTQQEDSAVYLCASRGTSHVDTQYFGPGTRLTVL.

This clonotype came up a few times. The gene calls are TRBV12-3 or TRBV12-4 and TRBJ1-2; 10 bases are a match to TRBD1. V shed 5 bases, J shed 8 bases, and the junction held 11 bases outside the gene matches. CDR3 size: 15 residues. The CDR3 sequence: CASSRQGAGERGYTF. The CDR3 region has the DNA TGTGCCAGCAGTCGACAGGGGGCTGGCGAACGAGGCTACACCTTC.

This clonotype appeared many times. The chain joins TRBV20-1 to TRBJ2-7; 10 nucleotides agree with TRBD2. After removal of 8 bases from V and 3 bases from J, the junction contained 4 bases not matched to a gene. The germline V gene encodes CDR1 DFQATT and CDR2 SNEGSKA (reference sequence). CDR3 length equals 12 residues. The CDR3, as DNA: TGCAGTCTAGCGGGAGCCGTCTACGAGCAGTACTTC. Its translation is CSLAGAVYEQYF.